The rows below give T cell receptor beta chains drawn from one sample of a study of T cell responses to AZD1222 COVID-19 vaccine. Assay used: immunoSEQ multiplex PCR; TCRdb lists only in-frame clones, some missing. The sample holds roughly 100,000 clones, 90% seen once. The material was peripheral blood, obtained 28 days after the second AZD1222 dose. All receptors derive from an adult who received the AZD1222 COVID-19 vaccine. The CDR3 runs from the conserved cysteine through the conserved F or W. The D gene is left open where the match is weak. Not every row has a clone size; where given, it reads once, few, many or a size class.

d_gene | j_gene | abundance | v_gene | CDR3aa | CDR3nt
- | TRBJ2-7 | - | TRBV7-8 | CASSQSRSNYEQYF | TGTGCCAGCAGCCAGAGCCGGTCGAATTACGAGCAGTACTTC
TRBD1 | TRBJ1-1 | - | TRBV27 | CASSFGDREKAFF | TGTGCCAGCAGTTTCGGGGACAGGGAAAAGGCTTTCTTT
TRBD1 | TRBJ1-1 | few | TRBV11-2 | CASSLGQVRPFF | TGTGCCAGCAGTTTGGGACAGGTTCGACCTTTCTTT
- | TRBJ2-7 | - | TRBV10-3 | CAISVRNEQYF | TGTGCCATCAGTGTGAGGAACGAGCAGTACTTC
- | TRBJ1-2 | - | TRBV7-9 | CASSSGYGYTF | TGTGCCAGCAGCTCAGGCTATGGCTACACCTTC
TRBD2 | TRBJ2-3 | - | TRBV5-1 | CASSLWGGGATDTQYF | TGCGCCAGCAGCTTGTGGGGCGGGGGGGCCACAGATACGCAGTATTTT
- | TRBJ2-1 | - | TRBV11-3 | CASSPRGENEQFF | TGTGCCAGCAGCCCCAGAGGAGAGAATGAGCAGTTCTTC
TRBD1 | TRBJ1-4 | - | TRBV5-8 | CASSFFRGTGNEKLFF | TGTGCCAGCAGCTTTTTCCGTGGGACAGGGAATGAAAAACTGTTTTTT
- | TRBJ2-1 | - | TRBV9 | CASGQGGPYNEQFF | TGTGCCAGCGGTCAGGGGGGACCCTACAATGAGCAGTTCTTC
- | TRBJ1-2 | - | TRBV5-6 | CASSIGHANYGYTF | TGTGCCAGCAGCATCGGACACGCTAACTATGGCTACACCTTC
- | TRBJ2-2 | - | TRBV4-2 | CASSQDPGTTGELFF | TGTGCCAGCAGCCAAGACCCCGGGACCACCGGGGAGCTGTTTTTT
- | TRBJ2-5 | - | TRBV14 | CASSPIQGRLETQYF | TGTGCCAGCAGCCCGATTCAGGGGCGGCTTGAGACCCAGTACTTC
TRBD1 | TRBJ2-7 | - | TRBV27 | CASSLIGRGLYEQYF | TGTGCCAGCAGTTTAATAGGTAGGGGGCTGTACGAGCAGTACTTC
TRBD1 | TRBJ1-6 | once | TRBV6-5 | CASSPGQGSPLHF | TGTGCCAGCAGCCCGGGACAGGGTTCACCCCTCCACTTT
- | TRBJ2-5 | - | TRBV7-2 | CASSLARSETQYF | TGTGCCAGCAGCTTAGCCCGTTCAGAGACCCAGTACTTC
- | TRBJ1-4 | - | TRBV14 | CASSRKRANRASYEKLFF | TGTGCCAGCAGCCGGAAAAGGGCCAACAGGGCATCATATGAAAAACTGTTTTTT